This T cell receptor (beta chain) derives from a study of blood T cell repertoires in COVID-19 (TCRdb year 2020). General notes on the study: The collaborator samples originated in the United States, Italy and Spain and spanned the acute and convalescent phases of COVID-19. The material from the prospective study consisted of cDNA or gDNA derived from T cells, B-cell-depleted T cells, or PBMCs. Where available, HLA class I and class II types were obtained from metadata supplied by the sample provider rather than from assay-based typing. Samples came from the ongoing ImmuneRACE study (first 160 participants) plus 1,254 subjects from 6 global collaborators. Subjects who had been exposed to COVID-19, were actively infected with it, or had recovered from it provided the deeply sampled blood TCRbeta repertoires that made up the dataset. A de-identified subject ID, COVID-19 status, age in years and sex were almost always included in the sample metadata. A freely available public database, intended as a resource for researchers studying the immune response to SARS-CoV-2, is where the repertoires were released. Beyond this particular receptor, the publication reports: The amount of clinical and demographic metadata varied by source and participant and was provided uncurated.

Each collaborating institution followed its own protocols to collect whole blood in K2EDTA tubes. For TCRbeta analysis, collaborators shipped samples in one of three forms: frozen whole blood, isolated PBMCs, or DNA extracted from either of those sample types. On this clone itself: Its antigen is not yet known. Per-base qualities were not stored, and no clone one base away is much larger.

TCRbeta CDR3 regions were amplified from genomic DNA by means of the immunoSEQ Assay, a bias-controlled multiplex PCR. In the authors' own workflow: Nucleated cell counts per sample were estimated from amplification of reference gene primers within the assay. To quantify the absolute abundance of each unique TCRbeta CDR3 rearrangement, sequence reads were collapsed and filtered. For each sample, productive Simpson clonality was calculated as the square root of Simpson's diversity index across productive rearrangements. TCRdb stores this immuneACCESS table with in-frame sequences only. Part of the clones is absent; in the studies checked, under half of the shortfall reflects unresolved V genes, and no reason is known for the rest. V, J and clone size reflect that table, while D and trimming were determined from the DNA. This sample gives some 48,000 clones in total; around 83% of them show up just once. The top ten clones comprise around 5.2% of the sample.

Source material: peripheral blood. The sequence derives from a human donor in a cohort sampled during active COVID-19.

The CDR3 loop reads CASSSVGQGDSPLHF. The DNA reads TGTGCCAGCAGTTCGGTAGGACAGGGTGATTCACCCCTCCACTTT. Recombination linked TRBV5-4 to TRBJ1-6; TRBD1 fits 8 bases in the junction. V has 5 bases trimmed and J has 8 bases trimmed; junction bases matching no gene number 9. The CDR3 runs 15 residues from the cysteine to the phenylalanine. The read is trimmed to its CDR3 DNA, 45 bases read in frame from base 1. Taken from the germline V gene (reference sequence), the CDR1 and CDR2 loops are SGHNT and YYREEE.